This entry concerns a single T cell receptor beta chain. No cognate antigen has been identified for it. No base quality information exists; no much larger clone differs at one position. CDR1 and CDR2, looked up from the germline V gene (reference sequence), are LGHDT and YNNKEL. The CDR3 starts with the cysteine, ends with the phenylalanine, and has 12 residues. Kept here is only the CDR3 DNA, which spans 36 bases and is read in frame from base 1. Germline trimming: 4 bases from V, 8 bases from J; junction bases outside gene matches: 4. The data belong to a study of T cell repertoires in cytomegalovirus infection (dated by TCRdb to about 2019). With regard to the full study: The HLA type of each donor mattered for the analysis, because public TCR beta signatures pointed to carriage of CMV infection along with the matching HLA type. General findings and caveats noted by the study authors: Cumulative frequency of public TCR beta family members discriminated carriers of CMV infection plus the relevant HLA type in this cohort and an independent approximately 350-donor cohort. In the ex vivo response, HLA-C-restricted CMV-specific TCR beta clonotypes were dominant, and in two of eight donors the single most frequent clonotype came from this HLA-C-restricted group.

Reads for this sample came from an Illumina HiSeq 1500. Using fastp at Q25 and MiXCR, TCRdb reprocessed the public reads and kept productive beta chains. CDR3 protein sequences are deduplicated, and each keeps its most common genes and DNA. The sample records 150,000 to 200,000 distinct CDR3 sequences, roughly 30% of which are singletons. Roughly 31% of the sample is taken by the ten largest. The receptor was derived from a human donor in good health (CMV status not recorded). Some clones in this sample may be carry-over from other donors' samples. This chain joins TRBV3-1 to TRBJ1-2, and 7 junction bases match TRBD1. The material sequenced was PBMCs. The DNA sequence is given as TGTGCCAGCAGCCGACAGGGCAAAGGCTACACCTTC. Its amino acids are CASSRQGKGYTF.